A selection of T cell receptor beta chains follows, all from one sample in a study of cytomegalovirus exposure and HLA in healthy donors. The method was immunoSEQ multiplex PCR; TCRdb's version includes in-frame clones alone and lacks a portion of them. The profile shows over 150,000 clones, around 77% of them singletons. Sequences were obtained from PBMCs. The receptors were gathered from a woman younger than 45 in good health and CMV-seronegative. Both conserved end residues are part of each CDR3. D genes are given only for firm matches. For some rows the clone size is stated as once, few or many, or as a class when expanded; others skip it.

j_gene | d_gene | v_gene | abundance | CDR3nt | CDR3aa
TRBJ2-3 | TRBD2 | TRBV15 | - | TGTGCCACCAGCAGAGGGTTGGATAGCGGGAGGGCCACAGATACGCAGTATTTT | CATSRGLDSGRATDTQYF
TRBJ1-2 | - | TRBV7-9 | - | TGTGCCAGCAGACTTACTTCAGGCGGGCGTGGCTATGGCTACACCTTC | CASRLTSGGRGYGYTF
TRBJ1-2 | TRBD1 | TRBV23-1 | once | TGCGCCAGCAGTGGCGAGACGGGACAGGGGGCTCGAAACTATGGCTACACCTTC | CASSGETGQGARNYGYTF
TRBJ2-3 | - | TRBV15 | - | TGTGCCACCAGCAGAGATATCCCGGATACGCAGTATTTT | CATSRDIPDTQYF
TRBJ2-2 | TRBD1 | TRBV5-1 | - | TGCGCCAGCAGCGATCAGGGGGCCGGGGAGCTGTTTTTT | CASSDQGAGELFF
TRBJ2-1 | TRBD1 | TRBV18 | - | TGTGCCAGCTCACCATGGGACAGGGTCCTTAATGAGCAGTTCTTC | CASSPWDRVLNEQFF
TRBJ1-6 | - | TRBV6-1 | few | TGTGCCAGCAGTGAAGCGCATAAACGGTATAATTCACCCCTCCACTTT | CASSEAHKRYNSPLHF
TRBJ2-5 | TRBD2 | TRBV10-1 | - | TGCGCCAGCAGTGAGAGTGCGGGGGGCGTGGAGACCCAGTACTTC | CASSESAGGVETQYF
TRBJ1-3 | - | TRBV5-1 | - | TGCGCCAGCAGCTTGCAGGGGATCACTGGAAACACCATATATTTT | CASSLQGITGNTIYF
TRBJ1-4 | TRBD1 | TRBV27 | - | TGTGCCAGCAGTTTCCAGGGGGCGGGAGAAAAACTGTTTTTT | CASSFQGAGEKLFF
TRBJ2-7 | TRBD1 | TRBV14 | - | TGTGCCAGCAGCCTCGGACAGGGTTTCTCCGAGCAGTACTTC | CASSLGQGFSEQYF
TRBJ2-7 | TRBD1 | TRBV10-3 | few | TGTGCCATCAGTCCCGGACAGGGCTACGAGCAGTACTTC | CAISPGQGYEQYF
TRBJ2-7 | - | TRBV27 | - | TGTGCCAGCAGTCCCGTCCCTCCGAGAGTCTACGAGCAGTACTTC | CASSPVPPRVYEQYF
TRBJ2-2 | TRBD2 | TRBV7-9 | - | TGTGCCAGCAGCTCCCTGAGTGCTAGCGGGGGGGCCCCCGGGGAGCTGTTTTTT | CASSSLSASGGAPGELFF
TRBJ2-3 | TRBD2 | TRBV27 | - | TGTGCCAGCAGTCCCCGAATCCTAGCGGGGGGGCCCGTACCCACAGATACGCAGTATTTT | CASSPRILAGGPVPTDTQYF
TRBJ2-2 | - | TRBV12-5 | few | TGTGCTAGTGGAGACAGGCCTGAGGCCACCGGGGAGCTGTTTTTT | CASGDRPEATGELFF
TRBJ2-5 | TRBD2 | TRBV5-1 | - | TGCGCCAGCAGCTACGGACTAGCGGGGGAAGAGACCCAGTACTTC | CASSYGLAGEETQYF
TRBJ1-4 | - | TRBV30 | - | TGTGCCTGGGGAGAACAACTAGGCGGCGGAAAACTGTTTTTT | CAWGEQLGGGKLFF
TRBJ2-7 | - | TRBV2 | - | TGTGCCAGCATACGACAGAGCTACGAGCAGTACTTC | CASIRQSYEQYF
TRBJ2-1 | TRBD2 | TRBV28 | - | TGTGCCAGCAGCCTCACGACTAGCGGGAGGGCCCGGGATGAGCAGTTCTTC | CASSLTTSGRARDEQFF
TRBJ1-1 | TRBD1 | TRBV7-9 | - | TGTGCCAGCAGCCCACCCCGGGACAGGCTTAACACTGAAGCTTTCTTT | CASSPPRDRLNTEAFF
TRBJ1-5 | - | TRBV6-5 | - | TGTGCCAGCAGTCGCAGGGCCTATAGCAATCAGCCCCAGCATTTT | CASSRRAYSNQPQHF
TRBJ1-2 | TRBD1 | TRBV4-2 | - | TGTGCCAGCAGCCAAGATTGGGGACAGGGCCGGTATGGCTACACCTTC | CASSQDWGQGRYGYTF
TRBJ2-7 | TRBD2 | TRBV2 | once | TGTGCCAGCAGTTCGGGGGGATACGAGCAGTACTTC | CASSSGGYEQYF
TRBJ2-3 | TRBD1 | TRBV5-1 | few | TGCGCCAGCAGCCGGACAGGGGGCGCAGATACGCAGTATTTT | CASSRTGGADTQYF
TRBJ1-1 | - | TRBV5-1 | - | TGCGCCAGCAGCCCCGGACAGCTCGGGGCTGAAGCTTTCTTT | CASSPGQLGAEAFF
TRBJ2-7 | TRBD1 | TRBV5-1 | - | TGCGCCAGCAGCTGGGCGGGGACAGGGGGCGACGAGCAGTACTTC | CASSWAGTGGDEQYF
TRBJ1-1 | - | TRBV5-1 | once | TGCGCCAGCAGCTCGGACAGAACCACTGAAGCTTTCTTT | CASSSDRTTEAFF
TRBJ2-7 | TRBD2 | TRBV4-2 | - | TGTGCCAGCAGCCCGGGACTAGCGGGAGAATCCTACGAGCAGTACTTC | CASSPGLAGESYEQYF
TRBJ1-2 | - | TRBV5-6 | - | TGTGCCAGCAGCTATACAGACGGCTACACCTTC | CASSYTDGYTF
TRBJ1-1 | - | TRBV29-1 | - | TGCAGCGTTGAAGGGGGCTGGGACACTGAAGCTTTCTTT | CSVEGGWDTEAFF
TRBJ2-2 | - | TRBV29-1 | - | TGCAGCGTTGAAGATTCAGGAACCGGGGAGCTGTTTTTT | CSVEDSGTGELFF
TRBJ1-1 | - | TRBV27 | - | TGTGCCAGCAGTTACCGACAGCCGAACACTGAAGCTTTCTTT | CASSYRQPNTEAFF
TRBJ2-2 | - | TRBV6-1 | medium-sized | TGTGCCAGCACTAGGGCAGGGGACACCGGGGAGCTGTTTTTT | CASTRAGDTGELFF
TRBJ2-3 | TRBD2 | TRBV7-9 | - | TGTGCCAGCAGCGCCGGGACTAGCGGGGGGTGGGGCACAGATACGCAGTATTTT | CASSAGTSGGWGTDTQYF
TRBJ1-1 | - | TRBV6-5 | - | TGTGCCAGCAGTTTAGGGGCAGGGCCCGAAGCTTTCTTT | CASSLGAGPEAFF
TRBJ2-1 | TRBD2 | TRBV5-3 | - | TGTGCCAGAAGCTTGGAGGGGACTAGCGGGAGAAAGGAGTACAATGAGCAGTTCTTC | CARSLEGTSGRKEYNEQFF
TRBJ1-2 | - | TRBV25-1 | - | TGTGCCAGCAGTGAATTTGGGAGTAACTATGGCTACACCTTC | CASSEFGSNYGYTF
TRBJ1-2 | TRBD1 | TRBV9 | - | TGTGCCAGCAGTGAACAACAGGGGAACTATGGCTACACCTTC | CASSEQQGNYGYTF
TRBJ2-1 | - | TRBV29-1 | few | TGCAGCGGTCGTGGTACACGCGGTGAGCAGTTCTTC | CSGRGTRGEQFF
TRBJ2-4 | TRBD1 | TRBV30 | - | TGTGCCTGGACTGGACAGGCGGCCAAAAACATTCAGTACTTC | CAWTGQAAKNIQYF
TRBJ2-7 | - | TRBV25-1 | - | TGTGCCAGCAGTGAAGGGCAGGGGATAGTGTACGAGCAGTACTTC | CASSEGQGIVYEQYF
TRBJ2-2 | TRBD2 | TRBV2 | few | TGTGCCAGCAGGTCTAGCGGGAGGTCGAATGGCGGGGAGCTGTTTTTT | CASRSSGRSNGGELFF
TRBJ2-7 | TRBD1 | TRBV5-4 | - | TGTGCCAGCAGCCCGGCCCGACAGGGTTACGAGCAGTACTTC | CASSPARQGYEQYF
TRBJ1-4 | - | TRBV7-9 | - | TGTGCCAGCAGCCCCGGGATGGCTGGGGAAAAACTGTTTTTT | CASSPGMAGEKLFF
TRBJ2-5 | TRBD1 | TRBV18 | - | TGTGCCAGCTCACCACTACGGGGACAGGGGCAAGAGACCCAGTACTTC | CASSPLRGQGQETQYF
TRBJ1-5 | TRBD1 | TRBV7-2 | - | TGTGCCAGCAGCTACAGGGGAAATGGTCAGCCCCAGCATTTT | CASSYRGNGQPQHF
TRBJ2-7 | TRBD1 | TRBV5-4 | - | TGTGCCAGCAGCTTGTTGCCGGGGTGGGGACAGGGGGCCTACGAGCAGTACTTC | CASSLLPGWGQGAYEQYF
TRBJ2-1 | - | TRBV19 | - | TGTGCCACCCGCCCCTACGACTCCTACAATGAGCAGTTCTTC | CATRPYDSYNEQFF
TRBJ1-1 | - | TRBV20-1 | - | TGCAGTGGCACATTTGGCACTGAAGCTTTCTTT | CSGTFGTEAFF
TRBJ1-2 | - | TRBV28 | - | TGTGCCAGCAGCCCTGGGGGAGGGAGGAGTTCGGGCTACACCTTC | CASSPGGGRSSGYTF
TRBJ2-3 | - | TRBV4-2 | - | TGTGCCAGCAGCCAAGCTGGGGGAAGCGGAGGGTTGTTTAGCACAGATACGCAGTATTTT | CASSQAGGSGGLFSTDTQYF
TRBJ2-1 | - | TRBV7-9 | - | TGTGCCAGCAGCTCCGTCGGAGGAATATACAATGAGCAGTTCTTC | CASSSVGGIYNEQFF
TRBJ2-1 | TRBD2 | TRBV7-9 | - | TGTGCCAGCAGCTTAGGTCCACTAGCGGGAGGTGACAATGAGCAGTTCTTC | CASSLGPLAGGDNEQFF